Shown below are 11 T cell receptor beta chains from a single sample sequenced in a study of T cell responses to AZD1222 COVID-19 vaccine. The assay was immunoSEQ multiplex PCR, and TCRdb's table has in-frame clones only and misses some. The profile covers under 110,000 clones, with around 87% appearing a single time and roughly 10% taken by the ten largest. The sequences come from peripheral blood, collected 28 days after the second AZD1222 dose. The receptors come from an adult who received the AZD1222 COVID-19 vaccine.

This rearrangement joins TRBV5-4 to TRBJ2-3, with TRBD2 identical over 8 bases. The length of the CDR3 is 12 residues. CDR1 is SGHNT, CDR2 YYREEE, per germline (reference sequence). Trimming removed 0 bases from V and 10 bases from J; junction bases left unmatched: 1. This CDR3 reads CASSLASGSQYF. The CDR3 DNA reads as TGTGCCAGCAGCTTGGCTAGCGGGTCGCAGTATTTT.

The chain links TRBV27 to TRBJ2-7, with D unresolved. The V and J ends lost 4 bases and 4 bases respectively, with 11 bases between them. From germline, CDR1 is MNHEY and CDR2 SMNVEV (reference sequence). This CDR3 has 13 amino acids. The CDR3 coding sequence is TGTGCCAGCAGTTCCCCTCCGCGTTACGAGCAGTACTTC. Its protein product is CASSSPPRYEQYF.

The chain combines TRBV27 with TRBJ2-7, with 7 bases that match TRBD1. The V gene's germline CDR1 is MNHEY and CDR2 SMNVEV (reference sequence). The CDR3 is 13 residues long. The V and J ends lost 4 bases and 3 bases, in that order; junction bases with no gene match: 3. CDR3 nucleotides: TGTGCCAGCAGTTCTGGGACAGACTACGAGCAGTACTTC. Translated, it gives CASSSGTDYEQYF.

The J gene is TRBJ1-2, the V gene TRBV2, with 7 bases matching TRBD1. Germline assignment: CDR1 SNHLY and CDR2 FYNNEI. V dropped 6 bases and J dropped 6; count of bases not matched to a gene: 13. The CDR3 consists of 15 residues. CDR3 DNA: TGTGCCAGCAGCTTAACAGGGGTAGGGTCTAATGGCTACACCTTC. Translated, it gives CASSLTGVGSNGYTF. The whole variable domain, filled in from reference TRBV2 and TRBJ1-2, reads EPEVTQTPSHQVTQMGQEVILRCVPISNHLYFYWYRQILGQKVEFLVSFYNNEISEKSEIFDDQFSVERPDGSNFTLKIRSTKLEDSAMYFCASSLTGVGSNGYTFGSGTRLTVV.

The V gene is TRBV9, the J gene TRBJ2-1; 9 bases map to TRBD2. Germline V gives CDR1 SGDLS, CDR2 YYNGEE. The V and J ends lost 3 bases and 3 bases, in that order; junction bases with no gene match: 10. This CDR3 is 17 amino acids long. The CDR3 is CASSGGGGRDSYNEQFF. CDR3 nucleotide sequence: TGTGCCAGCAGCGGAGGGGGCGGGAGGGATAGCTACAATGAGCAGTTCTTC.

The CDR3 DNA sequence: TGTGCCAGCAGCTTGATTAGGCTGCCTTATGGCTACACCTTC. This codes for CASSLIRLPYGYTF. The J gene is TRBJ1-2, the V gene TRBV5-6; D gene ambiguous. Germline V gene data show CDR1 as SGHDT and CDR2 as YYEEEE. Trimming removed 1 base from V and 5 bases from J, with 12 bases in between. There are 14 residues in the CDR3.

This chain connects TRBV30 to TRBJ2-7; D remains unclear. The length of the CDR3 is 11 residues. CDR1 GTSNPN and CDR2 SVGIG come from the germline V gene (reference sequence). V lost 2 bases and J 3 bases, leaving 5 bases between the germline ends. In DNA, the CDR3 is TGTGCCTGGAGTCTGCTCTACGAGCAGTACTTC. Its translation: CAWSLLYEQYF.

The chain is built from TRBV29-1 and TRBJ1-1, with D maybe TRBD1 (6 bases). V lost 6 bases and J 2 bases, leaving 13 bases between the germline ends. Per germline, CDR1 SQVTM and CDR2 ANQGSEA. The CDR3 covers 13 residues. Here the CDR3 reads CSVGGGPNTEAFF. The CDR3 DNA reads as TGCAGCGTGGGGGGGGGCCCTAACACTGAAGCTTTCTTT.

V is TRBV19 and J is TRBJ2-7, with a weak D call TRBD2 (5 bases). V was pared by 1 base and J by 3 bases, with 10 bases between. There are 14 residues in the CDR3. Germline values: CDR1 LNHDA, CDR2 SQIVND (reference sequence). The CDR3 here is CASSIGPEGYEQYF. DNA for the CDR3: TGTGCCAGTAGTATAGGGCCCGAGGGCTACGAGCAGTACTTC.

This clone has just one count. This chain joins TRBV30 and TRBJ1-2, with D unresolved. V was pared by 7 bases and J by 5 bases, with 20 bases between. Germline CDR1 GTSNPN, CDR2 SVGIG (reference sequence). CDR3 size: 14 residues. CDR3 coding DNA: TGTGCCTCATTCGGACTGGGCCAACTATATGGCTACACCTTC. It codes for CASFGLGQLYGYTF. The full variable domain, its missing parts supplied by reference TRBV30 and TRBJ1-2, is SQTIHQWPATLVQPVGSPLSLECTVEGTSNPNLYWYRQAAGRGLQLLFYSVGIGQISSEVPQNLSASRPQDRQFILSSKKLLLSDSGFYLCASFGLGQLYGYTFGSGTRLTVV.

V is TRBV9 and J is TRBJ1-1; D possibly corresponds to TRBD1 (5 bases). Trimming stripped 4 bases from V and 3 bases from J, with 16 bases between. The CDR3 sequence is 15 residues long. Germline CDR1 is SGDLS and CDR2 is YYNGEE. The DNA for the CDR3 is TGTGCCAGCAGCCCCAGATCAGGGTTGGACACTGAAGCTTTCTTT. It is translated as CASSPRSGLDTEAFF. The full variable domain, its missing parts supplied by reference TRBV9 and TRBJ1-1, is DSGVTQTPKHLITATGQRVTLRCSPRSGDLSVYWYQQSLDQGLQFLIQYYNGEERAKGNILERFSAQQFPDLHSELNLSSLELGDSALYFCASSPRSGLDTEAFFGQGTRLTVV.